This TCR beta chain is from a study of cytomegalovirus exposure and HLA in healthy donors. PCR primers comprised 60 Vbeta and 13 Jbeta primers. The repertoire was sequenced with immunoSEQ multiplex PCR; TCRdb's copy has only in-frame clones and lacks some. The table includes 90,000 to 120,000 clones, more than 60% detected once. Germline CDR1 SQVTM, CDR2 ANQGSEA. The J segment lost 4 bases and the V segment lost 7 bases, leaving 7 bases of the junction unmatched. This CDR3 has 13 amino acids. The sequenced sample was PBMCs. J is TRBJ1-2 and V is TRBV29-1; 9 bases agree with TRBD1. This TCR derives from a woman in her late teens or twenties in good health and CMV-seropositive. The CDR3 nucleotides read TGCAGCGGAGGGGGGGACAGGGCCTATGGCTACACCTTC. This codes for CSGGGDRAYGYTF.